Following are 18 T cell receptor beta chains from one sample sequenced in a study of graft-versus-host responses after intestinal transplantation. The assay was immunoSEQ multiplex PCR, and TCRdb's table has in-frame clones only and misses some. The sample contains tens of thousands of clones, 70% to 85% of which appear only once. Antigen specificity for these receptors is unknown. The specimen was unstimulated CD4+ T cells sorted from spleen or lymph node cells, collected before transplant. These receptors were collected from a human donor who was the organ donor for an intestinal transplant.

This clone was seen once. The rearrangement joins TRBV6-1 to TRBJ1-2, with 8 bases that match TRBD1. Germline loops: CDR1 MNHNS, CDR2 SASEGT. The V gene end was trimmed by 7 bases and the J gene end by 8 bases; junction bases not matched to a gene: 15. This CDR3 comprises 15 residues. CDR3 residues: CASTPVFDRGYGYTF. As DNA, the CDR3 is TGTGCCAGCACGCCCGTGTTCGACAGGGGTTACGGCTACACCTTC.

The gene calls are TRBV18 and TRBJ2-1; TRBD1 matches at 10 bases. V gave up 3 bases and J gave up 9 bases; unmatched junction bases: 8. This CDR3 spans 15 amino acids. Germline V gene data show CDR1 as KGHSH and CDR2 as LQKENI. The CDR3 spells CASSPPGQGSGEQFF. Written as DNA, the CDR3 is TGTGCCAGCTCACCCCCGGGACAGGGGTCGGGTGAGCAGTTCTTC. Full variable domain (remainder filled in from reference TRBV18 and TRBJ2-1): NAGVMQNPRHLVRRRGQEARLRCSPMKGHSHVYWYRQLPEEGLKFMVYLQKENIIDESGMPKERFSAEFPKEGPSILRIQQVVRGDSAAYFCASSPPGQGSGEQFFGPGTRLTVL.

The chain is built from TRBV7-6 and TRBJ2-3; 9 bases map to TRBD2. Trimming took 0 bases from V and 6 from J; bases not matched to a gene: 7. Germline values: CDR1 SGHVS, CDR2 FNYEAQ. This CDR3 contains 16 residues. CDR3 amino acids: CASSLAPSGGRDTQYF. The CDR3 bases are TGTGCCAGCAGCTTAGCGCCGAGCGGGGGGCGGGATACGCAGTATTTT.

The chain uses TRBV7-2 and TRBJ2-1; TRBD2 is a possible D gene (6 bases). Germline V gives CDR1 SGHTA, CDR2 FQGNSA. The V and J ends lost 5 bases and 0 bases respectively, with 11 bases between them. The CDR3 has 15 amino acids. The CDR3 region is CASSTAGHSYNEQFF. The DNA of the CDR3 is TGTGCCAGCAGCACAGCGGGTCACTCCTACAATGAGCAGTTCTTC.

This chain links TRBV5-6 with TRBJ2-1; possible D gene TRBD1, 5 bases. The CDR3 loop spans 14 amino acids. Germline assignment: CDR1 SGHDT and CDR2 YYEEEE. Trimming removed 7 bases from V and 9 bases from J, with 20 bases in between. The CDR3 protein is CASCLKGVSGEQFF. CDR3 sequence (DNA): TGTGCCAGCTGTCTTAAAGGGGTTTCTGGTGAGCAGTTCTTC.

This rearrangement joins TRBV10-3 to TRBJ2-1; no firm D call. The V end was cut by 6 bases, the J end by 7 bases, with 10 bases between. In germline, CDR1 is ENHRY, CDR2 SYGVKD. This CDR3 is built from 12 residues. The CDR3 loop reads CAIRDVRNEQFF. DNA of the CDR3: TGTGCCATCAGGGACGTACGGAATGAGCAGTTCTTC.

J is TRBJ2-7 and V is TRBV5-5; 9 nucleotides match TRBD1. V dropped 3 bases and J dropped 12; count of bases not matched to a gene: 10. This CDR3 region has 13 residues. Germline V gene data show CDR1 as SGHKS and CDR2 as YYEKEE (reference sequence). CDR3 bases: TGTGCCAGCAGCTCCTACGGACAGGGGCGAAGGTACTTC. Protein sequence: CASSSYGQGRRYF. Full variable domain (outside the CDR3, taken from reference TRBV5-5 and TRBJ2-7): DAGVTQSPTHLIKTRGQQVTLRCSPISGHKSVSWYQQVLGQGPQFIFQYYEKEERGRGNFPDRFSARQFPNYSSELNVNALLLGDSALYLCASSSYGQGRRYFGPGTRLTVT.

This clone occurred once. The V call is TRBV6-6, the J call TRBJ2-7, with a possible D match to TRBD1 (5 bases). V lost 6 bases and J 4 bases, leaving 13 bases between the germline ends. The CDR3 spans 13 residues. CDR1 and CDR2 (germline): MNHNY, SVGAGI (reference sequence). CDR3 sequence (DNA): TGTGCCAGCAGACCAGGACATTTATACGAGCAGTACTTC. This gives the protein CASRPGHLYEQYF.

The rearrangement uses TRBV30 and TRBJ1-4; TRBD1 matches at 11 bases. From germline, CDR1 is GTSNPN and CDR2 SVGIG (reference sequence). The ends lost 0 bases at V and 3 bases at J; junction bases unmatched: 15. This CDR3 has 20 amino acids. The CDR3 sequence: CAWSVLRTGGVYAPNEKLFF. The CDR3 DNA is TGTGCCTGGAGTGTACTTCGGACAGGGGGCGTTTATGCTCCTAATGAAAAACTGTTTTTT.

The chain links TRBV6-5 to TRBJ1-2, with unresolved D. Trimming removed 6 bases from V and 7 bases from J, with 15 bases in between. CDR3 length: 13 residues. The V gene's germline CDR1 is MNHEY and CDR2 SVGAGI. The CDR3 coding sequence is TGTGCCAGCAGATCCGACGGGGTTACTGGCTACACCTTC. It encodes CASRSDGVTGYTF.

The J gene is TRBJ1-4, the V gene TRBV5-1; D is unclear. V lost 0 bases to trimming and J lost 4 bases, with 7 bases between them. This CDR3 has 14 residues. CDR1 is SGHRS and CDR2 is YFSETQ in the germline V gene. In nucleotides, the CDR3 is TGCGCCAGCAGCTTGGGCGGATTTAATGAAAAACTGTTTTTT. It translates to CASSLGGFNEKLFF.

The V gene is TRBV7-8, the J gene TRBJ2-7, with 8 nucleotides matching TRBD1. The CDR3 sequence is 13 residues long. The J segment lost 2 bases and the V segment lost 5 bases, leaving 2 bases of the junction unmatched. Germline V gives CDR1 SGHVS, CDR2 FQNEAQ. CDR3 residues: CASSTTGAYEQYF. The CDR3 bases are TGTGCCAGCAGCACGACAGGGGCCTACGAGCAGTACTTC.

This clone was detected a few times. J is TRBJ2-1 and V is TRBV5-3; perhaps D is TRBD1 or TRBD2 (6 bases each). TRBV5-3 is classed as an ORF, of uncertain function. The ends were cut back, 1 base at V and 0 bases at J, with 17 bases in the middle. The CDR3 extends over 18 amino acids. The CDR3 sequence is CARSLRGRGASSYNEQFF. The CDR3 DNA sequence: TGTGCCAGAAGCTTGCGGGGGCGGGGCGCGAGCTCCTACAATGAGCAGTTCTTC.

The CDR3 nucleotides are TGTGCCAGCACCCTGGTCCGGAGCTCCTACAATGAGCAGTTCTTC. Amino acids: CASTLVRSSYNEQFF. The rearrangement uses TRBV6-5 and TRBJ2-1, with unresolved D. The V end lost 7 bases, the J end lost 0 bases, and 13 bases lay between the germline ends. The CDR3 consists of 15 residues. Germline CDR1 reads MNHEY; CDR2 reads SVGAGI.

The chain has TRBV12-5 and TRBJ2-2; possibly TRBD2 for D (5 bases). The CDR3 length is 13 residues. CDR1 is LGHNT, CDR2 FRNRAP, per germline. Trimming shortened V by 6 bases and J by 6 bases, and 11 bases separated the two germline ends. CDR3 sequence: CASGTRSAGELFF. CDR3 bases: TGTGCTAGTGGCACTAGGAGCGCCGGGGAGCTGTTTTTT.

The chain combines TRBV9 with TRBJ2-1; TRBD2 matches at 8 bases. Germline V lookup: CDR1 SGDLS, CDR2 YYNGEE. The CDR3 sequence is 15 residues long. J gave up 2 bases and V 3 bases, and 4 bases lay outside the gene matches. The CDR3 DNA reads as TGTGCCAGCAGCGGGAGCGGGGGCGCCTACAATGAGCAGTTCTTC. Amino acids: CASSGSGGAYNEQFF.

This clone is a singleton in its sample. The chain joins TRBV7-9 to TRBJ1-2; no clear D gene. Germline loops: CDR1 SEHNR, CDR2 FQNEAQ (reference sequence). This CDR3 is 12 amino acids long. CDR3 DNA sequence: TGTGGTACGGCGACCGAGATTTATGGCTACACCTTC. Its translation is CGTATEIYGYTF.

This chain connects TRBV11-2 to TRBJ2-5; D is possibly TRBD1 (6 bases). The V gene lost 1 base and the J gene lost 2 bases, with 17 bases spanning the gap. CDR3 length: 17 residues. Germline loops: CDR1 SGHAT, CDR2 FQNNGV. The DNA for the CDR3 is TGTGCCAGCAGCTTAGTAAATCTTGGCAGGGGACAAGAGACCCAGTACTTC. Its translation is CASSLVNLGRGQETQYF.